This entry features one TCR beta chain sequence. As yet, its antigen is unknown. Unmatched junction bases numbered 8, after V lost 4 bases and J lost 4 bases. CDR3 length equals 15 residues. Germline CDR1 SGHRS, CDR2 YFSETQ. This specimen comes from a study of radiotherapy plus CTLA-4 blockade in lung cancer. Focal radiation with ipilimumab CTLA-4 blockade was given to patients with chemo-refractory metastatic non-small-cell lung cancer. General study points: Response was reportedly best predicted by early blood T cell clone dynamics, with interferon-beta.

Generated by immunoSEQ multiplex PCR, the TCRdb table keeps only in-frame clones and is missing some. Of 80,000 to 100,000 clones in the sample, 82% were seen once. The chain carries TRBV5-1 and TRBJ2-3, with 8 bases identical to TRBD1. Sequenced material: peripheral blood, taken from a patient treated with radiotherapy plus ipilimumab. The clonotype comes from a human donor with non-small cell lung cancer who had a partial response to radiotherapy plus ipilimumab. The CDR3 sequence is CASSPVTGDPDTQYF. The CDR3 DNA reads TGCGCCAGCAGCCCCGTGACAGGGGACCCAGATACGCAGTATTTT.